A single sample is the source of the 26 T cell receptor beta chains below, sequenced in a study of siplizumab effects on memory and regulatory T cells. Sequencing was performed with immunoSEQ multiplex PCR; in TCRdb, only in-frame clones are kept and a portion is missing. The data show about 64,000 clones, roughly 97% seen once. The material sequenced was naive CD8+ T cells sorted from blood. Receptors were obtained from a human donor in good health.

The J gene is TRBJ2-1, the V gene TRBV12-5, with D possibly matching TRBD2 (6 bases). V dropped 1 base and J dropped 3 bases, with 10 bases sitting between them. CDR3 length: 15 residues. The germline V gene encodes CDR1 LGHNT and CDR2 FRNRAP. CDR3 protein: CASGLDGTFYNEQFF. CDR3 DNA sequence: TGTGCTAGTGGTTTGGATGGGACTTTCTACAATGAGCAGTTCTTC.

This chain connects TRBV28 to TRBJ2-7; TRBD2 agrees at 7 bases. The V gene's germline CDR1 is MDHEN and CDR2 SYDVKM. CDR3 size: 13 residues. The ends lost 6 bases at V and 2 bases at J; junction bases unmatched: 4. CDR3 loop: CASRLAGTYEQYF. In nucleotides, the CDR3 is TGTGCCAGCAGATTAGCGGGTACCTACGAGCAGTACTTC.

In nucleotides, the CDR3 is TGTGCCAGCAGTTGGACAAGACAGTCCACTGAAGCTTTCTTT. This sequence encodes CASSWTRQSTEAFF. J is TRBJ1-1 and V is TRBV6-6; tentative D call: TRBD1 (5 bases). The V gene's germline CDR1 is MNHNY and CDR2 SVGAGI (reference sequence). This CDR3 comprises 14 residues. Trimming removed 4 bases at V and 4 bases at J, with 13 bases between.

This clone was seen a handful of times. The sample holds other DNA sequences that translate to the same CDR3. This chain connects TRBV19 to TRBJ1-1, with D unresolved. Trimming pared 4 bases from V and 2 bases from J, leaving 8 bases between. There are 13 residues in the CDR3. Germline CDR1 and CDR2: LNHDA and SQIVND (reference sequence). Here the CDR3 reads CASSTGGNTEAFF. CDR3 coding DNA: TGTGCCAGTAGTACGGGTGGAAACACTGAAGCTTTCTTT.

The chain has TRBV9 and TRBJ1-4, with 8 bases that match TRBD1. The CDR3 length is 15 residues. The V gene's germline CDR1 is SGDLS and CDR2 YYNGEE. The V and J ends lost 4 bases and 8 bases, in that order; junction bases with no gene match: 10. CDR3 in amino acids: CASSIGQGLGEKLFF. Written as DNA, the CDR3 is TGTGCCAGCAGCATCGGACAGGGTCTAGGCGAAAAACTGTTTTTT.

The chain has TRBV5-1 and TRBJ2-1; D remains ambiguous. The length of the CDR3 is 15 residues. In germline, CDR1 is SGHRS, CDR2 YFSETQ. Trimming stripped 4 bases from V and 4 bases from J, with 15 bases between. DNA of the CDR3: TGCGCCAGCAGCGCCCTGGACCGATTATACAATGAGCAGTTCTTC. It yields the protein CASSALDRLYNEQFF.

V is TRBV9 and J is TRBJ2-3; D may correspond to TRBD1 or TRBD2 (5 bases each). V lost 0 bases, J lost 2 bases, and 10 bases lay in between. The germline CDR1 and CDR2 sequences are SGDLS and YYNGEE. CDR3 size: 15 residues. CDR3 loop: CASSVGGSFTDTQYF. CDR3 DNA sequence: TGTGCCAGCAGCGTAGGGGGGAGTTTCACAGATACGCAGTATTTT.

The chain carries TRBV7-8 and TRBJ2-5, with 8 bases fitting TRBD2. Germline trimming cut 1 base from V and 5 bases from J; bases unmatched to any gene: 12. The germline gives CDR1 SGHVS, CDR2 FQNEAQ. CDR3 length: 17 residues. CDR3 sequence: CASSLVHLAGPRETQYF. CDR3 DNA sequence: TGTGCCAGCAGCTTAGTCCACTTAGCGGGGCCGCGGGAGACCCAGTACTTC.

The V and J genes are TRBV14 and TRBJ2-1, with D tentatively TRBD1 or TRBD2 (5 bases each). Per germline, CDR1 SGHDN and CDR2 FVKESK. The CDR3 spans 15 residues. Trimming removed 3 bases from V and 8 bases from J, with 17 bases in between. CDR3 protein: CASSQRLGELDEQFF. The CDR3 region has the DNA TGTGCCAGCAGCCAGCGCCTAGGGGAGCTGGATGAGCAGTTCTTC.

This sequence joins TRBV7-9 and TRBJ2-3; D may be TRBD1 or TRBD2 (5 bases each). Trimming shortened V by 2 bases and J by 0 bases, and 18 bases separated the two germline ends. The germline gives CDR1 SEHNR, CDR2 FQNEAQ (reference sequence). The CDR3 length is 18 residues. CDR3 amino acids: CASSLNPRDATSTDTQYF. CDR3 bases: TGTGCCAGCAGCTTAAATCCCCGGGACGCGACGAGCACAGATACGCAGTATTTT. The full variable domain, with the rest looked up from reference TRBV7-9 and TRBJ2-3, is DTGVSQNPRHKITKRGQNVTFRCDPISEHNRLYWYRQTLGQGPEFLTYFQNEAQLEKSRLLSDRFSAERPKGSFSTLEIQRTEQGDSAMYLCASSLNPRDATSTDTQYFGPGTRLTVL.

The CDR3 coding sequence is TGTGCCAGCAGCTTATTGTCGGACGGCAATTCACCCCTCCACTTT. Protein: CASSLLSDGNSPLHF. The gene calls are TRBV7-3 and TRBJ1-6; D remains unclear. Germline CDR1 SGHTA, CDR2 FQGTGA. The CDR3 runs 15 residues. With 2 bases removed from V and 7 bases from J, the gap between germline ends came to 12 bases.

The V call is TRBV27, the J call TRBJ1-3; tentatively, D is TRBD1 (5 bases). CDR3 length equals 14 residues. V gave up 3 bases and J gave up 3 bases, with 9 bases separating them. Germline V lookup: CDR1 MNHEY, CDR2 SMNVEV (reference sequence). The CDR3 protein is CASSFTDSGNTIYF. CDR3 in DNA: TGTGCCAGCAGTTTCACCGACAGTGGAAACACCATATATTTT.

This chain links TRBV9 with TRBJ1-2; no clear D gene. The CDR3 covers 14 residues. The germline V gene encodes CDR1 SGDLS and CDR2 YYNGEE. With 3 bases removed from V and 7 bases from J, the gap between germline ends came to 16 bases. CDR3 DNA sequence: TGTGCCAGCAGCGCAAGCGAACTATTCGGTGGCTACACCTTC. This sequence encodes CASSASELFGGYTF.

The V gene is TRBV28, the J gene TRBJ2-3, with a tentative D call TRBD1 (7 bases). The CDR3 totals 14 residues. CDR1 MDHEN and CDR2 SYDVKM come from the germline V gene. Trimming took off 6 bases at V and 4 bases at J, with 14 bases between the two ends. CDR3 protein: CASSHSRGADTQYF. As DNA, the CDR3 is TGTGCCAGCAGCCACTCCAGGGGGGCAGATACGCAGTATTTT.

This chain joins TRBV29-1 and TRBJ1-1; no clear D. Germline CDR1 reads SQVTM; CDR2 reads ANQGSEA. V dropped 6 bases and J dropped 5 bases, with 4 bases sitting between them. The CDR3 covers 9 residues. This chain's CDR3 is CSVQTEAFF. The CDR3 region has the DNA TGCAGCGTACAAACTGAAGCTTTCTTT.

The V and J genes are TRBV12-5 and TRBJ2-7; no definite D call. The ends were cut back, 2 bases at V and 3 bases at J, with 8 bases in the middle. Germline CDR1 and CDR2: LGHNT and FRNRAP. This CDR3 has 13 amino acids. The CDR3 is CASGLFGDYEQYF. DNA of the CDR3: TGTGCTAGTGGTTTGTTTGGGGACTACGAGCAGTACTTC.

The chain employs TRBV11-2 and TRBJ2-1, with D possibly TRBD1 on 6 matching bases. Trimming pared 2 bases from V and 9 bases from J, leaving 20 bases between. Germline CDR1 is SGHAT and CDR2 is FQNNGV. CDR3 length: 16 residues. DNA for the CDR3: TGTGCCAGCAGCTTACTCCAAACAGGGATATTAGTTGAGCAGTTCTTC. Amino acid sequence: CASSLLQTGILVEQFF.

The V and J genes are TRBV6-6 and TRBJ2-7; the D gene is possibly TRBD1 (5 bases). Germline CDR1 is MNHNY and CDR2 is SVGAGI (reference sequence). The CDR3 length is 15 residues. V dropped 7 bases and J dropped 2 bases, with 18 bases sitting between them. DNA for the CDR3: TGTGCCAGCACTTTACGGGCAGGGTTTCCCTACGAGCAGTACTTC. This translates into CASTLRAGFPYEQYF.

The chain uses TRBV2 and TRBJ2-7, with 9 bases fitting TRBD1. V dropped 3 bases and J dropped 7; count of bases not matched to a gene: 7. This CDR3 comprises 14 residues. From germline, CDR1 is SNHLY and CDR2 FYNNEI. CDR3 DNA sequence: TGTGCCAGCAGTGAGGGACAGGGCCTTTGGGAGCAGTACTTC. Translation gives CASSEGQGLWEQYF.

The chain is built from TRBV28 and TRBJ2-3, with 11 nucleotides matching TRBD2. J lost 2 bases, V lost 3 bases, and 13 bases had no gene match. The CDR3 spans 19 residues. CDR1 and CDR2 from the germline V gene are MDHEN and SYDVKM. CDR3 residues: CASSFSQTSGGALTDTQYF. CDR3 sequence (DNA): TGTGCCAGCAGTTTCTCTCAAACTAGCGGGGGAGCTCTCACAGATACGCAGTATTTT.

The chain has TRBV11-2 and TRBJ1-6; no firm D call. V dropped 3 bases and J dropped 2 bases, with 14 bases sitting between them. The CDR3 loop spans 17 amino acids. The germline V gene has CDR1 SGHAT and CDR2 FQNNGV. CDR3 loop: CASSFDAVPTYNSPLHF. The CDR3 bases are TGTGCCAGCAGCTTTGACGCGGTCCCGACCTATAATTCACCCCTCCACTTT.

CDR3 sequence: CASSSRGRPQHF. The CDR3 DNA is TGTGCCAGCAGTTCCCGGGGGCGGCCCCAGCATTTT. This chain links TRBV6-9 with TRBJ1-5; possibly TRBD1 for D (6 bases). From germline, CDR1 is MNHGY and CDR2 SVAAGI. Trimming took off 4 bases at V and 9 bases at J, with 10 bases between the two ends. CDR3 size: 12 residues.

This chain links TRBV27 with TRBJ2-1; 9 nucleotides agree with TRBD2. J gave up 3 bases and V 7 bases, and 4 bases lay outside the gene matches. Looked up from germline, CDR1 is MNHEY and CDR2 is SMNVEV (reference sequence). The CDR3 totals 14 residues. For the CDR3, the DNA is TGTGCCAGCATCAGCGGGGGGAACTACAATGAGCAGTTCTTC. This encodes CASISGGNYNEQFF.

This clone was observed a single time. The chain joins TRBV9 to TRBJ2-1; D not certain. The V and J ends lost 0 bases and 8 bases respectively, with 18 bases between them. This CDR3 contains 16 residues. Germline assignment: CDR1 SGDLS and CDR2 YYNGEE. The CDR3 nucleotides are TGTGCCAGCAGCGTAGATCCCAGTTTAGGAGACGATGAGCAGTTCTTC. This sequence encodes CASSVDPSLGDDEQFF. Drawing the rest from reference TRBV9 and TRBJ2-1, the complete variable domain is DSGVTQTPKHLITATGQRVTLRCSPRSGDLSVYWYQQSLDQGLQFLIQYYNGEERAKGNILERFSAQQFPDLHSELNLSSLELGDSALYFCASSVDPSLGDDEQFFGPGTRLTVL.

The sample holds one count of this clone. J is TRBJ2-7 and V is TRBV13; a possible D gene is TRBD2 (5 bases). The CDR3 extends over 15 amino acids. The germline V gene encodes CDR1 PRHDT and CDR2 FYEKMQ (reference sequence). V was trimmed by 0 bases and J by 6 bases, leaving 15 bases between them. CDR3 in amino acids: CASSLGAVGSLEQYF. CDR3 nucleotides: TGTGCCAGCAGCTTAGGAGCGGTGGGTTCCCTCGAGCAGTACTTC.

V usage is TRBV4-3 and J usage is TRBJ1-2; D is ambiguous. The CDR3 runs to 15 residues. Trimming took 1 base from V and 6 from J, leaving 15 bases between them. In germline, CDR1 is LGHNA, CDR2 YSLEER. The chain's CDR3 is CASSQALLLSHGYTF. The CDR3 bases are TGCGCCAGCAGCCAAGCTTTACTTCTAAGCCATGGCTACACCTTC.